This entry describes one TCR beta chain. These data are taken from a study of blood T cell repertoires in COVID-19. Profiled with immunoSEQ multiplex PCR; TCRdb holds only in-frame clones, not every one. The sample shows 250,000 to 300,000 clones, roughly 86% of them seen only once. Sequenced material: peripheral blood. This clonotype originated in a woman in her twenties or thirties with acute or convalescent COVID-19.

CDR3 bases: TGTGCCAGCAGCTCCGGACTAGCGGGAGGGCCGGTCGAGGAGCAGTTCTTC. This sequence encodes CASSSGLAGGPVEEQFF. The chain is built from TRBV11-3 and TRBJ2-1; 15 bases are a match to TRBD2. Trimming at V came to 4 bases and at J to 10 bases, leaving 11 bases not matched to a gene. In germline, CDR1 is SGHNT, CDR2 YENEEA. The CDR3 is 17 amino acids.